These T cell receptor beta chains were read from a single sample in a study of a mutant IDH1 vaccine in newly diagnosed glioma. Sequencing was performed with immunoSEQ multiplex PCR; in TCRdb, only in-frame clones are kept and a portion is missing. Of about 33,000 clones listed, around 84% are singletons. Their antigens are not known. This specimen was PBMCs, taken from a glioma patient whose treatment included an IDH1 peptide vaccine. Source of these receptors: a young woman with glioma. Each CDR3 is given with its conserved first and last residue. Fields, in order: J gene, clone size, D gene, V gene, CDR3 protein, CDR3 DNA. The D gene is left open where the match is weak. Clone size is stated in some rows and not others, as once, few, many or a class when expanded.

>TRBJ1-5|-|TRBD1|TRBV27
CASSLYGQEQNQPQHF
TGTGCCAGCAGTTTATACGGACAGGAACAAAATCAGCCCCAGCATTTT
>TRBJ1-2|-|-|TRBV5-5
CASSLVADSSDGYTF
TGTGCCAGCAGCTTGGTGGCGGATAGTAGTGATGGCTACACCTTC
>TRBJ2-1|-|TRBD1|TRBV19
CASFGTGGINEQFF
TGTGCCAGTTTCGGGACAGGGGGGATCAATGAGCAGTTCTTC
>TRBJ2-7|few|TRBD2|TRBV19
CASSSGLAGSSIF
TGTGCCAGTAGTAGCGGACTAGCGGGGAGCAGTATCTTC
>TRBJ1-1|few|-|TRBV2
CASSVDVGTEAFF
TGTGCCAGCAGTGTAGACGTCGGGACTGAAGCTTTCTTT
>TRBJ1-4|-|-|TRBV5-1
CASSLLQGNEKLFF
TGCGCCAGCAGCTTGTTGCAGGGTAATGAAAAACTGTTTTTT
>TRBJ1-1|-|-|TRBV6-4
CASSEQGGTEAFF
TGTGCCAGCAGTGAACAGGGTGGCACTGAAGCTTTCTTT
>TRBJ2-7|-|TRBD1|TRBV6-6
CASSWDSSYEQYF
TGTGCCAGCAGTTGGGACAGCTCCTACGAGCAGTACTTC
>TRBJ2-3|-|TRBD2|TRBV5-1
CASSLDGTSGRAADTQYF
TGCGCCAGCAGCTTGGATGGGACTAGCGGGAGGGCCGCAGATACGCAGTATTTT
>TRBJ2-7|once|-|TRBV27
CASSSRVSEQYF
TGTGCCAGCAGTTCCCGGGTCAGCGAGCAGTACTTC
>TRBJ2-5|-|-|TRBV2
CASGGEREETQYF
TGTGCCAGCGGCGGCGAGAGGGAAGAGACCCAGTACTTC
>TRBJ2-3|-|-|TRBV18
CASSPPGTDTQYF
TGTGCCAGCTCACCACCGGGTACAGATACGCAGTATTTT
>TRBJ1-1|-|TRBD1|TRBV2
CASSEQGGTEAFF
TGTGCCAGCAGTGAACAGGGGGGCACTGAAGCTTTCTTT
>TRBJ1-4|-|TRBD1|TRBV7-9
CASSRQGTTGKLFF
TGTGCCAGCAGCAGACAGGGGACCACGGGAAAACTGTTTTTT
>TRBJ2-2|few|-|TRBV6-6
CASSETEGIGELFF
TGTGCCAGCAGTGAGACCGAGGGTATCGGGGAGCTGTTTTTT
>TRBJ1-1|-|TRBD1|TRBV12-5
CASGIGTAGNTEAFF
TGTGCTAGTGGTATAGGGACAGCGGGGAACACTGAAGCTTTCTTT
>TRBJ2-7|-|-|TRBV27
CASSPRGLRWSYEQYF
TGTGCCAGCAGTCCCCGGGGTCTACGTTGGTCCTACGAGCAGTACTTC
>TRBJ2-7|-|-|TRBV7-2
CASSPSGGSYEQYF
TGTGCCAGCAGTCCCTCTGGGGGCTCCTACGAGCAGTACTTC
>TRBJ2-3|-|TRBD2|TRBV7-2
CASSLAGTSGIGADTQYF
TGTGCCAGCAGCTTAGCGGGGACTAGCGGGATTGGGGCAGATACGCAGTATTTT
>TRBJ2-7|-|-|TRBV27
CASSLVGSAYEQYF
TGTGCCAGCAGTTTAGTCGGATCAGCCTACGAGCAGTACTTC
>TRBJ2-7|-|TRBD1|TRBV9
CASSEGQGVYEQYF
TGTGCCAGCAGCGAGGGACAGGGGGTCTACGAGCAGTACTTC
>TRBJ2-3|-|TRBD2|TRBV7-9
CASSQPGGATSTDTQYF
TGTGCCAGCAGCCAACCCGGGGGGGCAACAAGCACAGATACGCAGTATTTT
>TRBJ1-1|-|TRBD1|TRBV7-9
CASSSLRQGRTEAFF
TGTGCCAGCAGCTCATTGAGACAGGGGCGGACTGAAGCTTTCTTT
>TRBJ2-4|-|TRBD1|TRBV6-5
CASSSGQGTIQYF
TGTGCCAGCAGTTCGGGACAGGGAACCATTCAGTACTTC
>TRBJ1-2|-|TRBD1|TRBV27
CASSLHTRGEDDDYGYTF
TGTGCCAGCAGCCTACATACCAGGGGGGAAGATGACGACTATGGCTACACCTTC
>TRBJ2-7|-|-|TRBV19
CASSSSTNYEQYF
TGTGCCAGTAGTTCCTCGACAAATTACGAGCAGTACTTC
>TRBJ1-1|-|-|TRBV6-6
CASRIAGGKNTEAFF
TGTGCCAGCAGGATCGCGGGGGGGAAGAACACTGAAGCTTTCTTT
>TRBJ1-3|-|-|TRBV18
CASSQEGTSGNTIYF
TGTGCCAGCTCACAGGAGGGGACCTCTGGAAACACCATATATTTT
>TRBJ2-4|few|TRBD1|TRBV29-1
CSATGGNIQYF
TGCAGCGCTACAGGGGGAAACATTCAGTACTTC
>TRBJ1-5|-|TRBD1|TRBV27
CASSYRGGGNQPQHF
TGTGCCAGCAGTTACAGGGGTGGGGGCAATCAGCCCCAGCATTTT
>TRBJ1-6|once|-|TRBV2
CASSDGGTQPSSPLHF
TGTGCCAGCAGTGATGGCGGGACGCAGCCCTCCTCACCCCTCCACTTT
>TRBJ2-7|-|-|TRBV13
CASSRRGGYEQYF
TGTGCCAGCAGCCGCAGGGGAGGCTACGAGCAGTACTTC
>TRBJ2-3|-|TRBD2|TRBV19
CASSPSGGTDTQYF
TGTGCCAGTAGTCCTAGCGGGGGCACAGATACGCAGTATTTT
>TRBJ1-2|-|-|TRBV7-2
CASSLSGTSTGGYTF
TGTGCCAGCAGCCTATCCGGGACCTCGACGGGAGGCTACACCTTC
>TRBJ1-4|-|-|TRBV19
CASSTDESRGKLFF
TGTGCCAGTAGTACTGACGAAAGTAGAGGAAAACTGTTTTTT